The 5 T cell receptor beta chains reported below all come from one sample, sequenced in a study of T cells in tumors after PD-1 blockade. Method: immunoSEQ multiplex PCR; TCRdb's copy keeps in-frame clones and lacks some. This repertoire shows some 60,000 clones, around 80% found once; its top ten account for roughly 13%. Sequences were derived from PBMCs, sampled before anti-PD-1 treatment. These receptors all come from a human donor with basal cell carcinoma.

This chain joins TRBV19 and TRBJ1-1; a possible D gene is TRBD1 (5 bases). The CDR3 totals 14 residues. Germline assignment: CDR1 LNHDA and CDR2 SQIVND (reference sequence). V gave up 8 bases and J gave up 1 base, with 14 bases separating them. The CDR3 reads CASLLRQGNTEAFF. The CDR3 DNA reads TGTGCCAGTCTCCTCAGGCAGGGGAACACTGAAGCTTTCTTT.

The chain is built from TRBV7-6 and TRBJ2-3; possible D gene TRBD2, 5 bases. Per the germline V gene, CDR1 is SGHVS and CDR2 is FNYEAQ. V gave up 6 bases and J gave up 0 bases, with 7 bases separating them. This CDR3 region has 13 residues. The CDR3 here is CASSQRSTDTQYF. CDR3 nucleotide sequence: TGTGCCAGCAGTCAGCGGAGCACAGATACGCAGTATTTT.

The rearrangement uses TRBV5-1 and TRBJ1-4, with 8 bases aligning to TRBD1. CDR3 length: 17 amino acids. In germline, CDR1 is SGHRS, CDR2 YFSETQ. The V segment lost 0 bases and the J segment 0 bases; nucleotides outside the gene matches: 4. CDR3 coding DNA: TGCGCCAGCAGCTTGGTAGGACAGGGAGCAACTAATGAAAAACTGTTTTTT. It yields the protein CASSLVGQGATNEKLFF. Looking up the rest from reference TRBV5-1 and TRBJ1-4 gives the full variable domain: KAGVTQTPRYLIKTRGQQVTLSCSPISGHRSVSWYQQTPGQGLQFLFEYFSETQRNKGNFPGRFSGRQFSNSRSEMNVSTLELGDSALYLCASSLVGQGATNEKLFFGSGTQLSVL.

V usage is TRBV19 and J usage is TRBJ1-6; D may be TRBD1 (5 bases). This CDR3 spans 14 amino acids. V lost 6 bases and J 5 bases, leaving 11 bases between the germline ends. The germline V gene encodes CDR1 LNHDA and CDR2 SQIVND (reference sequence). CDR3 coding DNA: TGTGCCAGTAGCTTACCGGGACATAATTCACCCCTCCACTTT. Translated: CASSLPGHNSPLHF.

This chain connects TRBV19 to TRBJ1-3; 7 nucleotides match TRBD1. V trimming: 4 bases; J trimming: 0 bases; junction bases outside the gene matches: 6. CDR3 length equals 16 residues. Germline loops: CDR1 LNHDA, CDR2 SQIVND (reference sequence). In DNA, the CDR3 is TGTGCCAGTAGTAATTCGGGACAGCTCTCTGGAAACACCATATATTTT. Residues: CASSNSGQLSGNTIYF.